The T cell receptor (beta chain) under discussion was sequenced for a study of OX40 agonist ivuxolimab in advanced cancers. Notes on the study in general: More expanded clones were found, on average, in CD8+ than in CD4+ T cells. Certain nonresponders likewise exhibited a low normalized T-cell clonal expansion. Those patients achieving a partial response at 0.1-3.0 mg/kg showed among the lowest clonal expansion.

TCRdb's copy holds only in-frame clones and misses some; the assay was immunoSEQ multiplex PCR. This sample carries under 100,000 clones, 80% to 95% of them seen once, and the ten largest clones take about 0.61%. Comments on this clone: What it binds is not known.

Deletions cut 5 bases from V and 0 bases from J, with 13 bases between. This CDR3 region has 16 residues. CDR1 is SGHVS, CDR2 FQNEAQ, per germline. The source was CD4+ or CD8+ T cells sorted from blood, collected in a trial of the OX40 agonist ivuxolimab. The sequence came from an adult with an advanced solid tumor such as melanoma, head and neck, liver or kidney cancer. The gene calls are TRBV7-8 and TRBJ1-4; D is ambiguous. CDR3 sequence (DNA): TGTGCCAGCAGCCAAGGCGGCTTTCCAACTAATGAAAAACTGTTTTTT. Its translation: CASSQGGFPTNEKLFF.